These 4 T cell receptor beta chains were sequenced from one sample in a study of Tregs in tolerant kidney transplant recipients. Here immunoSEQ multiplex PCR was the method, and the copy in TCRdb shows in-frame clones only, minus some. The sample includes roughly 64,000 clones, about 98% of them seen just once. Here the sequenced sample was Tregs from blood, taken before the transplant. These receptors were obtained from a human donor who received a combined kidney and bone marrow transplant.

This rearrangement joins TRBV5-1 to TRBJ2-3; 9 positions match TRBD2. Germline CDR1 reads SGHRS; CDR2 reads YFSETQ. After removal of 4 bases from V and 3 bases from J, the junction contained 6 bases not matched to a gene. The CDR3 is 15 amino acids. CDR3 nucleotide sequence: TGCGCCAGCAGCCAGGAGACTAGCGGTACAGATACGCAGTATTTT. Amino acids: CASSQETSGTDTQYF.

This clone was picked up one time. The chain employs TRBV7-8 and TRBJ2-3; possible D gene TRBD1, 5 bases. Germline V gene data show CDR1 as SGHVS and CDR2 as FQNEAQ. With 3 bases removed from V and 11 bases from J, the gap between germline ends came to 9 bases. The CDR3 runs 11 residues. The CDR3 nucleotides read TGTGCCAGCAGCTTCAGGGCCAGGCAGTATTTT. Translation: CASSFRARQYF.

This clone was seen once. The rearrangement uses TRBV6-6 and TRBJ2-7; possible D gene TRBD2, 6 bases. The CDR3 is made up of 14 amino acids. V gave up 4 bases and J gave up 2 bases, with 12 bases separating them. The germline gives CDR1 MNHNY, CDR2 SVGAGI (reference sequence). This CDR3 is CASSWTNPAYEQYF. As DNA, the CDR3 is TGTGCCAGCAGTTGGACTAATCCCGCCTACGAGCAGTACTTC.

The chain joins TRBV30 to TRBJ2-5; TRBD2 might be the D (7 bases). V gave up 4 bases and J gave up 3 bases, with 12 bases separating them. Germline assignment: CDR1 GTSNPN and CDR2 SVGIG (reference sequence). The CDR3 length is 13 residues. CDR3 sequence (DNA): TGTGCCTGGAAGCAGGGGAGGGAAGAGACCCAGTACTTC. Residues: CAWKQGREETQYF.